This TCR beta chain was documented in a study of OX40 agonist ivuxolimab in advanced cancers. Across the whole study: Dose-escalation patients had hepatocellular carcinoma, melanoma, renal cell or head and neck cancer.

Study-wide findings and caveats: At 0.1 to 3.0 mg/kg and by week 6, clonal expansion occurred in CD4+ and CD8+ blood T cells.

The CDR3 loop spans 12 amino acids. Trimming left V 4 bases short and J 3 bases short, with 10 bases between. CDR1 SQVTM and CDR2 ANQGSEA come from the germline V gene. Using immunoSEQ multiplex PCR, the repertoire was profiled, and TCRdb retains in-frame clones only, with some absent. This sample has about 80,000 clones; over 80% occur once, and the top ten carry 7% to 9.5%. A note on this clone: Its cognate antigen is unknown.

The starting material was CD4+ or CD8+ T cells sorted from blood, obtained in a trial of the OX40 agonist ivuxolimab. V usage is TRBV29-1 and J usage is TRBJ2-7; D remains unclear. This clonotype was sampled from an adult with an advanced solid tumor such as melanoma, head and neck, liver or kidney cancer. The CDR3 loop reads CSVGGNSYEQYF. The CDR3 DNA reads as TGCAGCGTTGGTGGGAATAGCTACGAGCAGTACTTC.